Listed below are T cell receptor beta chains from one sample, sequenced in a study of Ad26.COV2.S vaccination and SARS-CoV-2 variants. The protocol was immunoSEQ multiplex PCR, while the TCRdb copy is restricted to in-frame clones and leaves out a portion. The sample consists of about 330,000 clones, approximately 87% of them appearing once. The specimen was peripheral blood, collected in a trial of Ad26.COV2.S vaccine versus placebo. Receptors originate from a person between 18 and 60 years old who received the Ad26.COV2.S COVID-19 vaccine or a placebo. Each CDR3 is given with its conserved first and last residue. A D gene is named only where the DNA matches it firmly. Some rows have no size entry. The others give once, few or many, or a class for an expanded clone.

d_call	clone_size	v_call	j_call	cdr3_nt	cdr3_aa
NA	NA	TRBV7-2	TRBJ1-1	TGTGCCAGCGGAATTCGGGGTGCAAATGAAGCTTTCTTT	CASGIRGANEAFF
NA	NA	TRBV7-2	TRBJ1-2	TGTGCCAGCAGCTTCCCGGGAGGGGCTGGCGGCTACACCTTC	CASSFPGGAGGYTF
NA	NA	TRBV7-8	TRBJ1-5	TGTGCCAGCAGCTTACAGGTTGTGGCGAATCAGCCCCAGCATTTT	CASSLQVVANQPQHF
NA	NA	TRBV27	TRBJ1-1	TGTGCCAGCAGTTTATCGAAGTCGGGGACTGAAGCTTTCTTT	CASSLSKSGTEAFF
TRBD1	NA	TRBV28	TRBJ1-4	TGTGCCAGCAGCCATTCCACCGGGACAGGGCATACTGAAAAACTGTTTTTT	CASSHSTGTGHTEKLFF
TRBD1	NA	TRBV7-8	TRBJ1-1	TGTGCCAGCAGCTCCTTACAGGGGAAGAAGGGTGAAGCTTTCTTT	CASSSLQGKKGEAFF
TRBD1	NA	TRBV6-4	TRBJ1-1	TGTGCCAGCAGAGAACAGGGGGCTCGGATGAACACTGAAGCTTTCTTT	CASREQGARMNTEAFF
NA	NA	TRBV9	TRBJ1-6	TGTGCCAGCAGCGAGGACGCCGGGGGGTCACCCCTCCACTTT	CASSEDAGGSPLHF
TRBD2	NA	TRBV9	TRBJ2-1	TGTGCCAGCAGAAGAACTAGCGGGGGGGAGCAGTTCTTC	CASRRTSGGEQFF
NA	NA	TRBV7-9	TRBJ2-2	TGTGCCAGCAGCCCAGCGGGGAACACCGGGGAGCTGTTTTTT	CASSPAGNTGELFF
NA	once	TRBV7-2	TRBJ1-2	TGTGCCAGCAGCTTAGCTTCCCACTATGGCTACACCTTC	CASSLASHYGYTF
NA	NA	TRBV6-5	TRBJ2-7	TGTGCCACTCCTCCGGGACCCGGCTACGAGCAGTACTTC	CATPPGPGYEQYF
TRBD1	NA	TRBV10-3	TRBJ1-5	TGTGCCATCAGTGAGTTTGTGGGGACAGTGTATGGGAATCAGCCCCAGCATTTT	CAISEFVGTVYGNQPQHF
NA	NA	TRBV10-3	TRBJ1-6	TGTGCCATCAGCTTAGACTATAATTCACCCCTCCACTTT	CAISLDYNSPLHF
NA	NA	TRBV11-3	TRBJ1-1	TGTGCCAGCAGCTTAGGAGGGGGTCTCCTGGGAGCTTTCTTT	CASSLGGGLLGAFF
NA	NA	TRBV12-3/TRBV12-4	TRBJ1-2	TGTGCCAGCAGGCAGGGGAACTATGGCTACACCTTC	CASRQGNYGYTF
NA	NA	TRBV9	TRBJ2-2	TGTGCCAGCAGCGGCCGGACAGCGAACACCGGGGAGCTGTTTTTT	CASSGRTANTGELFF
NA	once	TRBV7-2	TRBJ1-5	TGTGCCAGCAGCTTATTTGACGATCGGACCAATCAGCCCCAGCATTTT	CASSLFDDRTNQPQHF
NA	NA	TRBV5-1	TRBJ1-5	TGCGCCAGCAGGGCAGGGGAACATCAGCCCCAGCATTTT	CASRAGEHQPQHF
NA	NA	TRBV19	TRBJ1-2	TGTGCCAGTAGTAAGGGGGGGCAGCGGGCCTTTAACTATGGCTACACCTTC	CASSKGGQRAFNYGYTF
NA	NA	TRBV10-1	TRBJ1-1	TGCGCCAGCATCCCGTCCCCAATTGACAGGTCTGGGGATACTGAAGCTTTCTTT	CASIPSPIDRSGDTEAFF
TRBD1	NA	TRBV7-3	TRBJ2-1	TGTGCCAGCGACTGGCAGGGGGCCAATGAGCAGTTCTTC	CASDWQGANEQFF
TRBD2	NA	TRBV4-3	TRBJ2-1	TGCGCCAGCAGCCAAGTACCGGCCGGCGCTAGCGGGGGGATTCTCTCCTACAATGAGCAGTTCTTC	CASSQVPAGASGGILSYNEQFF
NA	NA	TRBV6-2/TRBV6-3	TRBJ1-1	TGTGCCAGCAGTTACGAGACGGACCTGAACACTGAAGCTTTCTTT	CASSYETDLNTEAFF
NA	NA	TRBV19	TRBJ1-1	TGTGCCAGTAGTGTAGACAGTGAAGCTTTCTTT	CASSVDSEAFF
NA	NA	TRBV15	TRBJ2-7	TGTGCCACCAGCAGTGCCTTTAAGGACGAGCAGTACTTC	CATSSAFKDEQYF
NA	NA	TRBV12-3/TRBV12-4	TRBJ1-2	TGTGCCACCCTAAGTTTGGGTGGCTACACCTTC	CATLSLGGYTF
NA	NA	TRBV6-5	TRBJ2-5	TGTGCCAGCAGTTACTCGAGATGGGGGGCCGGTGAGACCCAGTACTTC	CASSYSRWGAGETQYF
NA	NA	TRBV5-8	TRBJ1-3	TGTGCCAGCAGCTTGGTCTATGGCTCTGGAAACACCATATATTTT	CASSLVYGSGNTIYF
NA	once	TRBV7-2	TRBJ1-5	TGTGCCAGCAGCTTAGGGGATATGTTAAATCAGCCCCAGCATTTT	CASSLGDMLNQPQHF
NA	NA	TRBV7-6	TRBJ1-1	TGTGCCAGCAGCTTAGCGCCACCAGGAACCCTTACTGAAGCTTTCTTT	CASSLAPPGTLTEAFF
NA	NA	TRBV7-2	TRBJ1-3	TGTGCCAGCAGCTTAAGTCGTGGGGACACCATATATTTT	CASSLSRGDTIYF
NA	NA	TRBV6-4	TRBJ1-1	TGTGCCAGCAGTGAAATTGGGGGGGACACTGAAGCTTTCTTT	CASSEIGGDTEAFF
NA	few	TRBV23-1	TRBJ2-2	TGCGCCAGCAGTCTTGGACTCTTTGGATGGTTTACCGGGGAGCTGTTTTTT	CASSLGLFGWFTGELFF